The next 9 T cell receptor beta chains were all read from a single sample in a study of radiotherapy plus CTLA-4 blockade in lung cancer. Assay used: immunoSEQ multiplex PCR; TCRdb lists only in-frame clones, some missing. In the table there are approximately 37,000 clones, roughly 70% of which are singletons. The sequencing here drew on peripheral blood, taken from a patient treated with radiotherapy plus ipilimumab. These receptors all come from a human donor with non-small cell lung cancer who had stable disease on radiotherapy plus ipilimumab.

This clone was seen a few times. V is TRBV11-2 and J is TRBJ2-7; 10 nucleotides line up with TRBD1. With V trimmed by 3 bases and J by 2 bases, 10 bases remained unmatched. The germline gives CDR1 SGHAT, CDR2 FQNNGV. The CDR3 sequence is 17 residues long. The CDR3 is CASSFTTPGTGAYEQYF. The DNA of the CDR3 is TGTGCCAGCAGCTTCACCACTCCCGGGACAGGGGCCTACGAGCAGTACTTC.

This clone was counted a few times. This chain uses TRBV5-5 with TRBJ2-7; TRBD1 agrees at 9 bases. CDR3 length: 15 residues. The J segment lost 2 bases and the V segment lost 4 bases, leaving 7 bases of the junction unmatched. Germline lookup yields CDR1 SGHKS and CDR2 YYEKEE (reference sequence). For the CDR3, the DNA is TGTGCCAGCAGCCCAGGGGACAGGGCTCCCTACGAGCAGTACTTC. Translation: CASSPGDRAPYEQYF. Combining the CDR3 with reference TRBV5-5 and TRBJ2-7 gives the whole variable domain DAGVTQSPTHLIKTRGQQVTLRCSPISGHKSVSWYQQVLGQGPQFIFQYYEKEERGRGNFPDRFSARQFPNYSSELNVNALLLGDSALYLCASSPGDRAPYEQYFGPGTRLTVT.

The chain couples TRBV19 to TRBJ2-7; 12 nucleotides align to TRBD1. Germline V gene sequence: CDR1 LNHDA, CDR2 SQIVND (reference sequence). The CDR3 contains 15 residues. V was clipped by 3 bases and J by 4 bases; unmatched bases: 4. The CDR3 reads CASSMMGQGAYEQYF. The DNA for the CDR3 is TGTGCCAGTAGTATGATGGGACAGGGGGCTTACGAGCAGTACTTC.

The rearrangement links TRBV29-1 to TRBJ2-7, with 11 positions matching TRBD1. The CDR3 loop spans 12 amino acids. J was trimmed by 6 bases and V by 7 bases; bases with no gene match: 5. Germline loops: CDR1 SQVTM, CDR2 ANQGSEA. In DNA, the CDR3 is TGCAGCGGACGGACAGGGGGCGGCGAGCAGTACTTC. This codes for CSGRTGGGEQYF.

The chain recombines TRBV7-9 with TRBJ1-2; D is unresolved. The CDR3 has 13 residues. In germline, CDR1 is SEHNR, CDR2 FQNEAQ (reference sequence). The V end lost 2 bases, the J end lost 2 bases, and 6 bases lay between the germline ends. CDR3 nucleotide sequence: TGTGCCAGCAGCTTACCGGGGAACTATGGCTACACCTTC. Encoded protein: CASSLPGNYGYTF.

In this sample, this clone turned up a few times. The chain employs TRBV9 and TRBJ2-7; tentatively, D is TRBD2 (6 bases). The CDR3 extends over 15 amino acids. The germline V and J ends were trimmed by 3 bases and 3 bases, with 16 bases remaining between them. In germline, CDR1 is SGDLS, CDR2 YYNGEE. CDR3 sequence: CASSAEPGLYYEQYF. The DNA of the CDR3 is TGTGCCAGCAGCGCCGAGCCGGGACTTTACTACGAGCAGTACTTC.

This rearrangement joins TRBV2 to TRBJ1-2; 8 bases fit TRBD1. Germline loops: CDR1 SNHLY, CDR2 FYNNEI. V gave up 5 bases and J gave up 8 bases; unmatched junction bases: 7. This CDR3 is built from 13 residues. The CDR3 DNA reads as TGTGCCAGCAGTTGGACAGGGCAAGGGGGCTACACCTTC. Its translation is CASSWTGQGGYTF.

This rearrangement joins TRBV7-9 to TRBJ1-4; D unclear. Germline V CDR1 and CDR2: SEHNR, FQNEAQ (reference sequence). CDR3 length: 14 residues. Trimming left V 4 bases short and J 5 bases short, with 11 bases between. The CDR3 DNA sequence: TGTGCCAGCAGCTACAGCCATTCGAATGAAAAACTGTTTTTT. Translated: CASSYSHSNEKLFF.

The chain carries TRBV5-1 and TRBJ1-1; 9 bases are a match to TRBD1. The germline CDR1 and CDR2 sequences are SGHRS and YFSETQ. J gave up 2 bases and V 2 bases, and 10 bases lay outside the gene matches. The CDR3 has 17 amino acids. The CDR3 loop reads CASSLVLQGQGNTEAFF. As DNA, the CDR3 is TGCGCCAGCAGCTTAGTCCTACAGGGACAGGGCAACACTGAAGCTTTCTTT.